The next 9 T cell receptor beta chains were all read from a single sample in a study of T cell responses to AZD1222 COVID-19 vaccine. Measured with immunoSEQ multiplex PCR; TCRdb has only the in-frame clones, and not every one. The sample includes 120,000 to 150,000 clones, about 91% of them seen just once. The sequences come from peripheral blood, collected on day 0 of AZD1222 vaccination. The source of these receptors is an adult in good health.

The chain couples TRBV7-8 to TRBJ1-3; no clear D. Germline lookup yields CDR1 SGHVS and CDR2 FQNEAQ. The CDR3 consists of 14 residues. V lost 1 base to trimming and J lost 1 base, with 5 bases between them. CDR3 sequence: CASSLGASGNTIYF. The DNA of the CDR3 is TGTGCCAGCAGCTTAGGAGCGTCTGGAAACACCATATATTTT.

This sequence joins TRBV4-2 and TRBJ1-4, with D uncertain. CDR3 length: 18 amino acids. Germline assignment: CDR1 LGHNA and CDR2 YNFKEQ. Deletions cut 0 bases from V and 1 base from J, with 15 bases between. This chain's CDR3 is CASSQDVTGLGTNEKLFF. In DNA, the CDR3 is TGTGCCAGCAGCCAAGATGTGACGGGGTTGGGAACTAATGAAAAACTGTTTTTT.

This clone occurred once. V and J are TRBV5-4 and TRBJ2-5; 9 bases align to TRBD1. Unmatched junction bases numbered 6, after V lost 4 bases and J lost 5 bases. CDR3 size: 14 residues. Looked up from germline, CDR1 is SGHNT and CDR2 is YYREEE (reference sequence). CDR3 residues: CASSKQGAEETQYF. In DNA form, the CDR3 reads TGTGCCAGCAGCAAACAGGGGGCTGAGGAGACCCAGTACTTC.

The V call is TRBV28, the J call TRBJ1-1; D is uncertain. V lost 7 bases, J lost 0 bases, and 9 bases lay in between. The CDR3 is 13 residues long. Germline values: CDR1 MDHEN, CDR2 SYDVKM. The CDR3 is CASKSSMNTEAFF. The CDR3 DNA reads TGTGCCAGCAAATCGAGCATGAACACTGAAGCTTTCTTT.

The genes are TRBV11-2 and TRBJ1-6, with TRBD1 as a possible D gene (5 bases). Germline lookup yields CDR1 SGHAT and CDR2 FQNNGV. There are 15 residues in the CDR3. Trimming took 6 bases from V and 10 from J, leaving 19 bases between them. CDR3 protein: CASSPTGALLSPLHF. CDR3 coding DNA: TGTGCCAGCAGTCCGACCGGGGCCCTCCTGTCACCCCTCCACTTT.

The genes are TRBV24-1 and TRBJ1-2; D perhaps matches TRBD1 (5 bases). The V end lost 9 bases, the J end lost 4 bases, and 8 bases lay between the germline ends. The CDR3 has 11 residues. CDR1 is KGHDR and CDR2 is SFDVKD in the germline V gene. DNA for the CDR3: TGTGCCACCGGGGACGGCTATGGCTACACCTTC. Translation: CATGDGYGYTF.

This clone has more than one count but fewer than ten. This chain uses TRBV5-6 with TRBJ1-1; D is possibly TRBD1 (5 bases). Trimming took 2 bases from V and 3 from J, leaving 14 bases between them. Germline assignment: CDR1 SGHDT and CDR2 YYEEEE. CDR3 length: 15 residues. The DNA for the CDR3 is TGTGCCAGCAGCTTACGCAGGGATCATGACACTGAAGCTTTCTTT. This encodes CASSLRRDHDTEAFF.

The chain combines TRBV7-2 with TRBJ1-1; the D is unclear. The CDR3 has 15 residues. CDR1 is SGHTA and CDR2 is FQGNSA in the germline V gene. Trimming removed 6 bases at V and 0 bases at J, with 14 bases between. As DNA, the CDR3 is TGTGCCAGCAGGAGTGGTTCGGGTGTGAACACTGAAGCTTTCTTT. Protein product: CASRSGSGVNTEAFF.

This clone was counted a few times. This CDR3 is CASSPGGQGNGNQPQHF. In nucleotides, the CDR3 is TGTGCCAGCTCACCAGGGGGCCAGGGGAATGGCAATCAGCCCCAGCATTTT. The V gene is TRBV18, the J gene TRBJ1-5; a possible D gene is TRBD1 (6 bases). Germline assignment: CDR1 KGHSH and CDR2 LQKENI. V lost 2 bases, J lost 2 bases, and 16 bases lay in between. This CDR3 contains 17 residues.